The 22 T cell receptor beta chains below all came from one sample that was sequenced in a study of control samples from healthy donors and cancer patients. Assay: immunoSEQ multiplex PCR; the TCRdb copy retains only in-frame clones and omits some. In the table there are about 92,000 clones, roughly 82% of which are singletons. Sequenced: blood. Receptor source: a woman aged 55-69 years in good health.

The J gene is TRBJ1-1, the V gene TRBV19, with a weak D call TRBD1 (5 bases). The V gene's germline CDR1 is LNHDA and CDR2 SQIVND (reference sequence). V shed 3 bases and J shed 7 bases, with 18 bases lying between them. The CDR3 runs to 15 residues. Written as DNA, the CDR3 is TGTGCCAGTAGTATCACGACAGCCAAGATGGGTGAAGCTTTCTTT. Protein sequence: CASSITTAKMGEAFF.

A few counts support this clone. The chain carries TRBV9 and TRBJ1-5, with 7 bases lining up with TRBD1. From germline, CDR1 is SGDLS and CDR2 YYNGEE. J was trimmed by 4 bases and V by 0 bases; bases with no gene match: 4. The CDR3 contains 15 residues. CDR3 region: CASSVGGGDNQPQHF. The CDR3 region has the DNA TGTGCCAGCAGCGTAGGAGGGGGCGATAATCAGCCCCAGCATTTT. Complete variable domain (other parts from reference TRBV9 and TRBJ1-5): DSGVTQTPKHLITATGQRVTLRCSPRSGDLSVYWYQQSLDQGLQFLIQYYNGEERAKGNILERFSAQQFPDLHSELNLSSLELGDSALYFCASSVGGGDNQPQHFGDGTRLSIL.

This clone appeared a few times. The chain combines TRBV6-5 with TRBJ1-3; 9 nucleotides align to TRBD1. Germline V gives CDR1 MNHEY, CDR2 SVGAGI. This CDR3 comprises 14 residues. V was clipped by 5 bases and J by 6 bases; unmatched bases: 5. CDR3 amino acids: CASSTGGNANTIYF. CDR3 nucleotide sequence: TGTGCCAGCAGTACAGGGGGCAATGCAAACACCATATATTTT.

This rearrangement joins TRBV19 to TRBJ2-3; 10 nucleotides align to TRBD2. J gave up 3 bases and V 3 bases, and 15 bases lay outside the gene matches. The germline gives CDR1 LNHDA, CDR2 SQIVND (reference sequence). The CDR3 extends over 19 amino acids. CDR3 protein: CASSMGGLAGVLKTDTQYF. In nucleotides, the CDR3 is TGTGCCAGTAGTATGGGAGGGCTAGCGGGGGTGCTGAAAACAGATACGCAGTATTTT.

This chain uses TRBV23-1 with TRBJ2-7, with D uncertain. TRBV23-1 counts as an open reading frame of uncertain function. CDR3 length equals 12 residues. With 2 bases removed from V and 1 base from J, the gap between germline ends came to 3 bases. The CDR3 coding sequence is TGCGCCAGCAGTCAACTGTCCTACGAGCAGTACTTC. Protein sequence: CASSQLSYEQYF.

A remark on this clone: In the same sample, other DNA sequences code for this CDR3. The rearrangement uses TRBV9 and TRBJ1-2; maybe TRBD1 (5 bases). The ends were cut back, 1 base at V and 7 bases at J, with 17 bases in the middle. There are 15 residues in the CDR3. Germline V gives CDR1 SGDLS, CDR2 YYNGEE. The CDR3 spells CASSVRRGGPGGYTF. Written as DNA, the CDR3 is TGTGCCAGCAGCGTACGGCGGGGGGGTCCAGGTGGCTACACCTTC.

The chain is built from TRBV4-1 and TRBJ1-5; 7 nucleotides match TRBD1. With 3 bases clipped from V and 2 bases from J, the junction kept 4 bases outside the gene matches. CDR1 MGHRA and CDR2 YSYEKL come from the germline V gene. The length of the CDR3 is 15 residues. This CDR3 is CASSQAGTGNQPQHF. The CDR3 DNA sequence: TGCGCCAGCAGCCAGGCGGGGACAGGCAATCAGCCCCAGCATTTT.

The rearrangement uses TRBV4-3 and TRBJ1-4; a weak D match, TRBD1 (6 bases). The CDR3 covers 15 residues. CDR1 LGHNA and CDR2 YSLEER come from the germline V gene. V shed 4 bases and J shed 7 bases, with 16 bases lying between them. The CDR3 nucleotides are TGCGCCAGCAGCCCCACGACAAGAGGGGGTGAAAAACTGTTTTTT. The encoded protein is CASSPTTRGGEKLFF.

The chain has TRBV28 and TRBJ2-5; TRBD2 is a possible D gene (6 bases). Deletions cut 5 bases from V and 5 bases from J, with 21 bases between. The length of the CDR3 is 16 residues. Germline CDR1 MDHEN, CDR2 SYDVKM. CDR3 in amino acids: CASSLRDGAGRETQYF. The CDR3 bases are TGTGCCAGCAGTCTGAGGGACGGAGCGGGTAGGGAGACCCAGTACTTC. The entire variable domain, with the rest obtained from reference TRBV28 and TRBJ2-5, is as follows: DVKVTQSSRYLVKRTGEKVFLECVQDMDHENMFWYRQDPGLGLRLIYFSYDVKMKEKGDIPEGYSVSREKKERFSLILESASTNQTSMYLCASSLRDGAGRETQYFGPGTRLLVL.

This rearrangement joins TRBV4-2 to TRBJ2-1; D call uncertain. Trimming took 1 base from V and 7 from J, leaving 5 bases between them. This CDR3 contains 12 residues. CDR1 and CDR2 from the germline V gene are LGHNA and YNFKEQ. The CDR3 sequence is CASSQARNEQFF. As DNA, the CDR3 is TGTGCCAGCAGCCAAGCAAGGAATGAGCAGTTCTTC.

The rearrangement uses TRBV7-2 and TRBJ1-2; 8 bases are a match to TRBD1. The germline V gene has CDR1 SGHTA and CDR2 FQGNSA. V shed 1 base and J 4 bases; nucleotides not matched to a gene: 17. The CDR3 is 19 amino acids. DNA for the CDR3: TGTGCCAGCAGCTTAGGGACGGGAAGACCAGGGGGCGAACGCTATGGCTACACCTTC. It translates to CASSLGTGRPGGERYGYTF.

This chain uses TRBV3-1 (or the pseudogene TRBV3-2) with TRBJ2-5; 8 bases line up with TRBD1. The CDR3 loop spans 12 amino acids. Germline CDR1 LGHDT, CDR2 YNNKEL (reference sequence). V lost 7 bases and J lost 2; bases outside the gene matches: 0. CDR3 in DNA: TGTGCCAGCAACAGGGGGCAAGAGACCCAGTACTTC. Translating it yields CASNRGQETQYF.

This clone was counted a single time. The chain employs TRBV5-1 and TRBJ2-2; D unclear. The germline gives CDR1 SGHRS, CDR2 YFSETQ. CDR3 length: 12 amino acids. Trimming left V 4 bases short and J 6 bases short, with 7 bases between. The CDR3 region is CASSLVAGELFF. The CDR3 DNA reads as TGCGCCAGCAGCCTAGTTGCCGGGGAGCTGTTTTTT.

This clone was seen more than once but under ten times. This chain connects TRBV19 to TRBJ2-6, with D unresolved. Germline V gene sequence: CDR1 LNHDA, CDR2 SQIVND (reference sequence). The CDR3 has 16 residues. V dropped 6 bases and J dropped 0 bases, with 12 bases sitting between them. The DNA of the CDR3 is TGTGCCAGTAGAAAGCAGGCCAACTCTGGGGCCAACGTCCTGACTTTC. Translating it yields CASRKQANSGANVLTF.

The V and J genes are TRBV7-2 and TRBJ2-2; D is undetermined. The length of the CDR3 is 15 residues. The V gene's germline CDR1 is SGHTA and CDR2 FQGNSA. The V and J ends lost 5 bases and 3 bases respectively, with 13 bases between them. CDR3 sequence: CASSNKGSDTGELFF. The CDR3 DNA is TGTGCCAGCAGCAATAAGGGATCAGACACCGGGGAGCTGTTTTTT.

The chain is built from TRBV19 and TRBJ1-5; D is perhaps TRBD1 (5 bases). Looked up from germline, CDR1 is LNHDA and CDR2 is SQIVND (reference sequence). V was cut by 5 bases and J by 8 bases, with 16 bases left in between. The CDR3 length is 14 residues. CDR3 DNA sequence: TGTGCCAGTAGTCCTGGGACGGGGATCAAGCCCCAGCATTTT. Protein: CASSPGTGIKPQHF.

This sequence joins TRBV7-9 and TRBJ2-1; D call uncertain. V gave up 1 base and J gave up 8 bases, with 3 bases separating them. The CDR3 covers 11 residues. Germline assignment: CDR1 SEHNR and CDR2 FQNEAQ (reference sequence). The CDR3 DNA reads TGTGCCAGCAGCTTAGTAGATGAGCAGTTCTTC. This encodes CASSLVDEQFF.

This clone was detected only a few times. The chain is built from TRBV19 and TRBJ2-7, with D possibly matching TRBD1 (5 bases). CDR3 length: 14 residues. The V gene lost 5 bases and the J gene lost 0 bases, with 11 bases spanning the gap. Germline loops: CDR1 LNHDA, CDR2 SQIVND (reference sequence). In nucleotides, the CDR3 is TGTGCCAGTAGTTACAGGATGAGCTCCTACGAGCAGTACTTC. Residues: CASSYRMSSYEQYF.

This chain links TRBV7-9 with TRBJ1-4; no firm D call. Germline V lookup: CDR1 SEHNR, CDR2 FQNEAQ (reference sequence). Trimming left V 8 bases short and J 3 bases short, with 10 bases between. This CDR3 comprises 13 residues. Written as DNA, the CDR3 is TGTGCCAGCGGGTCGAGAGCTAATGAAAAACTGTTTTTT. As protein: CASGSRANEKLFF.

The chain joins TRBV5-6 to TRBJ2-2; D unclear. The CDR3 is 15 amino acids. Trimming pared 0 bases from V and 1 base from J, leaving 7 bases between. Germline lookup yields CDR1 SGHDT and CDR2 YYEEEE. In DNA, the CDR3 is TGTGCCAGCAGCTTGGTCGGGCTGAACACCGGGGAGCTGTTTTTT. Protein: CASSLVGLNTGELFF.

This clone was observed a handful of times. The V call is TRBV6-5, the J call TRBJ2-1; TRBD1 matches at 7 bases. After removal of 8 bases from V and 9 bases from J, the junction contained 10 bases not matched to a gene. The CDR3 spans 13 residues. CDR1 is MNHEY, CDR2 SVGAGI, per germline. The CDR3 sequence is CASGQGVHFEQFF. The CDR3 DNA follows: TGTGCCAGCGGTCAGGGGGTTCACTTTGAGCAGTTCTTC.

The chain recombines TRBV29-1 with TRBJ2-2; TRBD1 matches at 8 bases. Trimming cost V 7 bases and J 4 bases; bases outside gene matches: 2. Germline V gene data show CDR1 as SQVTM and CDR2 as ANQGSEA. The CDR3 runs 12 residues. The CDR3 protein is CSGTGLTGELFF. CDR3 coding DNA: TGCAGCGGGACAGGGCTCACCGGGGAGCTGTTTTTT.